The 21 T cell receptor beta chains listed next were all sequenced from one sample in a study of CD8+ T cells in alopecia areata. Sequencing relied on a cDNA template that was reverse transcribed from extracted RNA. Assay used: immunoSEQ multiplex PCR; TCRdb lists only in-frame clones, some missing. The data hold roughly 280,000 clones, with around 64% observed a single time. Treatment specified: oral pan-JAK inhibitor, 5-10 mg twice daily. Source: CD4+ T cells sorted from blood, taken around week 54, from a patient treated with tofacitinib. Receptor source: a human donor with alopecia areata.

This clone was detected only a few times. The rearrangement uses TRBV7-8 and TRBJ1-6; 9 nucleotides align to TRBD1. Trimming removed 5 bases from V and 6 bases from J; junction bases left unmatched: 11. The CDR3 has 17 amino acids. Germline CDR1 reads SGHVS; CDR2 reads FQNEAQ. The CDR3 DNA sequence: TGTGCCAGCAGCCCAATTATGTGGGGACAGGGTAATTCACCCCTCCACTTT. It translates to CASSPIMWGQGNSPLHF.

The rearrangement links TRBV7-3 to TRBJ2-2; either TRBD1 or TRBD2 may fit D (5 bases each). V lost 5 bases and J lost 3, with 10 bases in between. The CDR3 is 14 residues long. Germline V gene sequence: CDR1 SGHTA, CDR2 FQGTGA. This chain's CDR3 is CASSRLGDTGELFF. CDR3 nucleotides: TGTGCCAGCAGCCGGCTGGGGGACACCGGGGAGCTGTTTTTT. Using reference TRBV7-3 and TRBJ2-2 for the parts outside the CDR3, the full variable domain is GAGVSQTPSNKVTEKGKYVELRCDPISGHTALYWYRQSLGQGPEFLIYFQGTGAADDSGLPNDRFFAVRPEGSVSTLKIQRTERGDSAVYLCASSRLGDTGELFFGEGSRLTVL.

This clone came up once. The chain is built from TRBV29-1 and TRBJ2-1, with 7 bases that match TRBD1. The CDR3 is 10 amino acids. Germline V lookup: CDR1 SQVTM, CDR2 ANQGSEA. V was pared by 4 bases and J by 11 bases, with 2 bases of the junction left unmatched. The CDR3 loop is CSVGGQKQFF. The CDR3 DNA follows: TGCAGCGTTGGGGGACAGAAGCAGTTCTTC.

The V call is TRBV30, the J call TRBJ2-7, with a tentative D call TRBD1 (6 bases). V was cut by 7 bases and J by 2 bases, with 12 bases left in between. Germline V CDR1 and CDR2: GTSNPN, SVGIG (reference sequence). This CDR3 is built from 12 residues. The CDR3 DNA reads as TGTGCCTCCCAGACAGGACCCTACGAGCAGTACTTC. Its protein product is CASQTGPYEQYF.

This clone appeared once. This sequence joins TRBV2 and TRBJ2-7; 7 nucleotides line up with TRBD2. This CDR3 spans 15 amino acids. The ends lost 2 bases at V and 2 bases at J; junction bases unmatched: 6. Germline V gene lookup returns CDR1 SNHLY and CDR2 FYNNEI. The CDR3 DNA reads as TGTGCCAGCAGTGAAAGCCGGACTAGGGCCTACGAGCAGTACTTC. It specifies CASSESRTRAYEQYF.

The V call is TRBV7-2, the J call TRBJ2-7, with D perhaps matching TRBD2 (5 bases). This CDR3 is 15 amino acids long. Trimming removed 5 bases at V and 0 bases at J, with 14 bases between. Germline lookup yields CDR1 SGHTA and CDR2 FQGNSA. In DNA form, the CDR3 reads TGTGCCAGCAGCAAGGCCGGACTCACCTCCTACGAGCAGTACTTC. Its translation: CASSKAGLTSYEQYF.

The DNA of the CDR3 is TGCGCCAGCAGGGGGGGGCGATGGGCGCAGTATTTT. Encoded protein: CASRGGRWAQYF. The chain couples TRBV23-1 to TRBJ2-3; D is perhaps TRBD2 (7 bases). TRBV23-1 qualifies as an ORF whose function is uncertain. The CDR3 runs to 12 residues. V lost 6 bases to trimming and J lost 10 bases, with 14 bases between them.

The chain is built from TRBV7-2 and TRBJ1-6; D might be TRBD1 (5 bases). Germline V gene sequence: CDR1 SGHTA, CDR2 FQGNSA. The CDR3 totals 16 residues. The V end lost 5 bases, the J end lost 5 bases, and 16 bases lay between the germline ends. CDR3 residues: CASSASGTANNSPLHF. The CDR3 DNA follows: TGTGCCAGCAGCGCCTCCGGGACCGCTAATAATTCACCCCTCCACTTT.

The rearrangement joins TRBV7-9 to TRBJ2-3; 8 nucleotides line up with TRBD2. The germline V gene has CDR1 SEHNR and CDR2 FQNEAQ (reference sequence). Germline trimming cut 5 bases from V and 6 bases from J; bases unmatched to any gene: 16. This CDR3 region has 17 residues. The CDR3 spells CASSPSGGTRASDTQYF. CDR3 in DNA: TGTGCCAGCAGCCCTTCAGGCGGGACTAGGGCTTCCGATACGCAGTATTTT.

This clone was recorded a few times. The genes are TRBV5-8 and TRBJ2-7; TRBD1 matches 7 bases. V was pared by 3 bases and J by 4 bases, with 7 bases of the junction left unmatched. There are 14 residues in the CDR3. CDR1 SGHTS and CDR2 YDEGEE come from the germline V gene. CDR3 region: CASSSADREYEQYF. The CDR3 nucleotides read TGTGCCAGCAGCTCGGCAGACAGGGAATACGAGCAGTACTTC.

This rearrangement joins TRBV11-2 to TRBJ2-7, with 11 bases aligning to TRBD1. V gave up 3 bases and J gave up 7 bases; unmatched junction bases: 5. The CDR3 spans 14 residues. Per germline, CDR1 SGHAT and CDR2 FQNNGV. The CDR3 reads CASSFGQGASEQYF. CDR3 coding DNA: TGTGCCAGCAGCTTTGGACAGGGGGCGAGTGAGCAGTACTTC.

J is TRBJ2-3 and V is TRBV9; D might be TRBD2 (6 bases). Germline loops: CDR1 SGDLS, CDR2 YYNGEE. The ends were cut back, 4 bases at V and 4 bases at J, with 19 bases in the middle. CDR3 length: 16 residues. The CDR3 bases are TGTGCCAGCAGCTTGGGCTCGCGGGGTACTCCAGATACGCAGTATTTT. Amino acids: CASSLGSRGTPDTQYF.

In its sample, this clone was seen once. The V gene is TRBV5-1, the J gene TRBJ1-5, with D possibly matching TRBD1 (6 bases). CDR3 length equals 14 residues. V lost 4 bases and J 2 bases, leaving 10 bases between the germline ends. Germline V CDR1 and CDR2: SGHRS, YFSETQ. CDR3 nucleotide sequence: TGCGCCAGCAGCACACAGGGTGGCAATCAGCCCCAGCATTTT. It yields the protein CASSTQGGNQPQHF.

The rearrangement joins TRBV30 to TRBJ1-5; no reliable D call. The CDR3 extends over 13 amino acids. Germline CDR1 and CDR2: GTSNPN and SVGIG (reference sequence). Trimming removed 3 bases from V and 11 bases from J, with 17 bases in between. As DNA, the CDR3 is TGTGCCTGGAGGGCCACTTTAGGTAGGACCCAGCATTTT. This sequence encodes CAWRATLGRTQHF.

The chain combines TRBV29-1 with TRBJ2-2; TRBD1 or TRBD2 may be the D gene (5 bases each). The CDR3 covers 13 residues. Trimming took 7 bases from V and 7 from J, leaving 16 bases between them. Per germline, CDR1 SQVTM and CDR2 ANQGSEA. Here the CDR3 reads CSAKTGRDGELFF. Written as DNA, the CDR3 is TGCAGCGCAAAGACGGGACGGGACGGGGAGCTGTTTTTT.

The chain joins TRBV7-6 to TRBJ1-2; tentatively, D is TRBD1 (6 bases). The CDR3 consists of 19 residues. Germline CDR1 reads SGHVS; CDR2 reads FNYEAQ. The V and J ends lost 1 base and 4 bases respectively, with 25 bases between them. CDR3 bases: TGTGCCAGCAGCTTAGGAGCGGCCGGGACATCTCGTTCAGTCTATGGCTACACCTTC. Translation: CASSLGAAGTSRSVYGYTF.

The V gene is TRBV10-3, the J gene TRBJ2-2; unclear D gene. This CDR3 is built from 12 residues. Trimming pared 7 bases from V and 4 bases from J, leaving 7 bases between. Germline V gene data show CDR1 as ENHRY and CDR2 as SYGVKD. The CDR3 region has the DNA TGTGCCATCAAGGGCGGCACCGGGGAGCTGTTTTTT. The encoded protein is CAIKGGTGELFF.

The chain has TRBV7-9 and TRBJ2-5; the D gene could be TRBD1 or TRBD2 (5 bases each). Trimming left V 4 bases short and J 7 bases short, with 13 bases between. The CDR3 length is 13 residues. CDR1 is SEHNR, CDR2 FQNEAQ, per germline (reference sequence). DNA of the CDR3: TGTGCCAGCAGCTCAGGGATTGCGGGGACCCAGTACTTC. It yields the protein CASSSGIAGTQYF.

The V call is TRBV14, the J call TRBJ1-5; a possible D gene is TRBD1 (6 bases). V was cut by 3 bases and J by 6 bases, with 12 bases left in between. The CDR3 extends over 14 amino acids. CDR1 is SGHDN, CDR2 FVKESK, per germline. The CDR3 loop reads CASSHPGGTQPQHF. The CDR3 nucleotides are TGTGCCAGCAGCCACCCGGGGGGCACTCAGCCCCAGCATTTT.

The rearrangement joins TRBV5-1 to TRBJ2-2, with D hard to call. CDR3 length: 14 residues. Germline assignment: CDR1 SGHRS and CDR2 YFSETQ. V lost 0 bases, J lost 1 base, and 4 bases lay in between. The CDR3 region is CASSLVQNTGELFF. CDR3 in DNA: TGCGCCAGCAGCTTGGTACAGAACACCGGGGAGCTGTTTTTT.

This sequence joins TRBV30 and TRBJ1-6; TRBD1 matches at 9 bases. V shed 3 bases and J 1 base; nucleotides not matched to a gene: 4. Germline lookup yields CDR1 GTSNPN and CDR2 SVGIG (reference sequence). The CDR3 is 16 residues long. This CDR3 reads CAWSGTGSSYNSPLHF. The CDR3 DNA follows: TGTGCCTGGAGCGGGACAGGGTCTTCCTATAATTCACCCCTCCACTTT.